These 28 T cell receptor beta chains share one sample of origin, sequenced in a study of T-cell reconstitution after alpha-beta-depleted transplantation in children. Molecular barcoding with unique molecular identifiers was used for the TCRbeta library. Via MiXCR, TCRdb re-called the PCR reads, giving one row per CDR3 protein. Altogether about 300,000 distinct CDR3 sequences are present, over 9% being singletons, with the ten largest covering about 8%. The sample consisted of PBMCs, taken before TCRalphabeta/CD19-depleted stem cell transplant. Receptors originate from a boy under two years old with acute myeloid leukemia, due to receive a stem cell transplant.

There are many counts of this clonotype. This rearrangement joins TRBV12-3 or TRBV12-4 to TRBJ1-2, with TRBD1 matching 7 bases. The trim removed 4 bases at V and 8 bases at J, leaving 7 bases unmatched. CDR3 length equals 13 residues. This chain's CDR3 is CASSSGHRGGYTF. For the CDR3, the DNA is TGTGCCAGCAGTTCAGGCCACAGGGGCGGCTACACCTTC.

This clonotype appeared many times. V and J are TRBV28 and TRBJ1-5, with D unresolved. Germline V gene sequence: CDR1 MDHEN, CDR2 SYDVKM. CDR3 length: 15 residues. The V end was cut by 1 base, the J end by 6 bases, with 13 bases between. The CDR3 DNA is TGTGCCAGCAGTTTATCCCTCGGCCGGGGTCAGCCCCAGCATTTT. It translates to CASSLSLGRGQPQHF.

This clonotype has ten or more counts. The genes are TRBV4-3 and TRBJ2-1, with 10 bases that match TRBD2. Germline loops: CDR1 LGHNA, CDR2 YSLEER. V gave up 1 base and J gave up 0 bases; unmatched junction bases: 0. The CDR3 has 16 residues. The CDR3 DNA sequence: TGCGCCAGCAGCCAAGGACTAGCGGGCTCCTACAATGAGCAGTTCTTC. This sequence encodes CASSQGLAGSYNEQFF.

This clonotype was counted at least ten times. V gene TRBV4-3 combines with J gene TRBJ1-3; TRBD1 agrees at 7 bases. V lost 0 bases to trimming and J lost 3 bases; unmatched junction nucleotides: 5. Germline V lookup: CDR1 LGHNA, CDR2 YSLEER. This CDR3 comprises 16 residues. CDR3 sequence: CASSQDRTGGGNTIYF. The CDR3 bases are TGCGCCAGCAGCCAAGATCGGACAGGCGGTGGAAACACCATATATTTT.

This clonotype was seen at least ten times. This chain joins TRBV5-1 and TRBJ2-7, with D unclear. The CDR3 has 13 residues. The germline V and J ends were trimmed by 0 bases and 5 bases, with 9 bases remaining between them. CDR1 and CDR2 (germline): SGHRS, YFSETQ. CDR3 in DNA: TGCGCCAGCAGCTTGGTCACTGGGAACGAGCAGTACTTC. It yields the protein CASSLVTGNEQYF.

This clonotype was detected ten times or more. The CDR3 DNA sequence: TGTGCCAGCAGTAACACTCTGACAGGGGCCTATAATTCACCCCTCCACTTT. Residues: CASSNTLTGAYNSPLHF. V and J are TRBV6-5 and TRBJ1-6, with 8 bases fitting TRBD1. Germline V gene data show CDR1 as MNHEY and CDR2 as SVGAGI. The CDR3 is 17 amino acids. The V and J ends lost 5 bases and 2 bases, in that order; junction bases with no gene match: 8.

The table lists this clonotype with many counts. Here the CDR3 DNA reads TGTGCCAGCAGTGAACGGACCCCTCCCGGGGAGCTGTTTTTT. This translates into CASSERTPPGELFF. The chain couples TRBV2 to TRBJ2-2; D is uncertain. The CDR3 is made up of 14 amino acids. V was pared by 2 bases and J by 6 bases, with 10 bases between. In germline, CDR1 is SNHLY, CDR2 FYNNEI.

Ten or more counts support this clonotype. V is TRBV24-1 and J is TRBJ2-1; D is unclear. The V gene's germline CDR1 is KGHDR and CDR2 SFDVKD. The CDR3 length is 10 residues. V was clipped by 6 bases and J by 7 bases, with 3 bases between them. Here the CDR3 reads CATSWNEQFF. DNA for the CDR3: TGTGCCACCAGTTGGAATGAGCAGTTCTTC.

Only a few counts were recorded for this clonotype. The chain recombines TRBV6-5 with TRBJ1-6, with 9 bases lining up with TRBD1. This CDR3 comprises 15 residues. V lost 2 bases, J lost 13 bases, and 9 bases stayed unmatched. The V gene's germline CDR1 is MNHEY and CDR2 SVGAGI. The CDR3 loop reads CASSYQGQGGDPLHF. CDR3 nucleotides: TGTGCCAGCAGTTACCAGGGACAGGGAGGGGATCCCCTCCACTTT.

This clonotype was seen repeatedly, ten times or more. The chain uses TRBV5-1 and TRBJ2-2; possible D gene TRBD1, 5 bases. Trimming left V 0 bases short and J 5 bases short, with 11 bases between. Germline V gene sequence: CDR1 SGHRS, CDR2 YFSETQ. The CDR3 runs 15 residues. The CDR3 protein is CASSLALGRTGELFF. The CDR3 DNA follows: TGCGCCAGCAGCTTGGCCTTGGGGCGGACCGGGGAGCTGTTTTTT.

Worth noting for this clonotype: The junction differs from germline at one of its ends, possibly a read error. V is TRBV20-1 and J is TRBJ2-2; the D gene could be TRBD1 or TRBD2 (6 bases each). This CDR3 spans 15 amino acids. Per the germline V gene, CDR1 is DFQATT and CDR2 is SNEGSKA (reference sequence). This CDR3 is CCASRLVGGTGELFF. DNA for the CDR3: TGCTGTGCTAGTAGACTAGTAGGGGGGACCGGGGAGCTGTTTTTT.

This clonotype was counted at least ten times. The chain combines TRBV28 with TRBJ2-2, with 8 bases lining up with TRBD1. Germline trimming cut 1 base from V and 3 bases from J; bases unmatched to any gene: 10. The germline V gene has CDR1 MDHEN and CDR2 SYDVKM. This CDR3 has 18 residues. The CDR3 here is CASSLYTFSDRDTGELFF. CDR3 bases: TGTGCCAGCAGTTTATATACATTCTCGGACAGGGACACCGGGGAGCTGTTTTTT.

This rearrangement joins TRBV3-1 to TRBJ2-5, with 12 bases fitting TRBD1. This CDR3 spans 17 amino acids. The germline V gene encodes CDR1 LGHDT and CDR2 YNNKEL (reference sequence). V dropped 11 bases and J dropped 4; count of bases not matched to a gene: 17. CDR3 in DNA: TGTGCCTGCACCCAACAAGCCGGGACAGGGGGCGCAGAGACCCAGTACTTC. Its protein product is CACTQQAGTGGAETQYF.

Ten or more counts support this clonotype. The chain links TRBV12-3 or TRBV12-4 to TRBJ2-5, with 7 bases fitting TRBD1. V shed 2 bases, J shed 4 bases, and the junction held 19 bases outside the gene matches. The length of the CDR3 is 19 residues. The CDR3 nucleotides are TGTGCCAGCAGTTTACCCATACCCCTCTACAGGGGTCGGGGAGAGACCCAGTACTTC. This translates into CASSLPIPLYRGRGETQYF.

The CDR3 here is CASSQLQGAGEQYF. The DNA for the CDR3 is TGTGCCAGCAGCCAACTACAGGGGGCAGGGGAGCAGTACTTC. The chain couples TRBV7-2 to TRBJ2-7, with 9 bases lining up with TRBD1. Germline lookup yields CDR1 SGHTA and CDR2 FQGNSA. The trim removed 5 bases at V and 7 bases at J, leaving 9 bases unmatched. This CDR3 is 14 amino acids long.

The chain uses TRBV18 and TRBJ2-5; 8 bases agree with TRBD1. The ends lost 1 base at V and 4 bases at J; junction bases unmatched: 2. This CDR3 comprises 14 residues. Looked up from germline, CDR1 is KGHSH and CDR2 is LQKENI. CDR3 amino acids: CASSPLDRAETQYF. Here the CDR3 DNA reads TGTGCCAGCTCACCACTGGACAGGGCAGAGACCCAGTACTTC.

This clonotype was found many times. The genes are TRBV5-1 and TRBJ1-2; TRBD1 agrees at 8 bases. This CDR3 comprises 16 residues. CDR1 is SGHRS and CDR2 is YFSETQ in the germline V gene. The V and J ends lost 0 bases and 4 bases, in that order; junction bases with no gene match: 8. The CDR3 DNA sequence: TGCGCCAGCAGCTTGGTCGGGGGACAGGCGGTCTATGGCTACACCTTC. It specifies CASSLVGGQAVYGYTF.

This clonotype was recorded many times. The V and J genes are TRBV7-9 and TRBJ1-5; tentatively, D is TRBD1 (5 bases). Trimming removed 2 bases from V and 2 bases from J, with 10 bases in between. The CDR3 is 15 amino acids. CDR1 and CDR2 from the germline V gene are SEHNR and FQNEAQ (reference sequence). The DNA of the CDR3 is TGTGCCAGCAGCTTACAGGGTACCGGCAATCAGCCCCAGCATTTT. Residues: CASSLQGTGNQPQHF.

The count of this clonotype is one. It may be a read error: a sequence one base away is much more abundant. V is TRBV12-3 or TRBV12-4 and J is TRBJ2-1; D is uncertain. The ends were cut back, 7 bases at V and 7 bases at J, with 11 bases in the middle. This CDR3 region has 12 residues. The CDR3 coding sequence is TGTGCCAGCAAGAGGTTTGGTAATGAGCAGTTCTTC. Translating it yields CASKRFGNEQFF.

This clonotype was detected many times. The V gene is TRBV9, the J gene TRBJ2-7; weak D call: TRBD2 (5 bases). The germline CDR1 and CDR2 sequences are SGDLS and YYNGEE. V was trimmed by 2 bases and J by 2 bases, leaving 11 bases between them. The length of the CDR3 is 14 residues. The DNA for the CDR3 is TGTGCCAGCAGCGTCGGCGGGTTGCCCTACGAGCAGTACTTC. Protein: CASSVGGLPYEQYF. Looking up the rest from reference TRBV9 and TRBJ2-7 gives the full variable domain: DSGVTQTPKHLITATGQRVTLRCSPRSGDLSVYWYQQSLDQGLQFLIQYYNGEERAKGNILERFSAQQFPDLHSELNLSSLELGDSALYFCASSVGGLPYEQYFGPGTRLTVT.

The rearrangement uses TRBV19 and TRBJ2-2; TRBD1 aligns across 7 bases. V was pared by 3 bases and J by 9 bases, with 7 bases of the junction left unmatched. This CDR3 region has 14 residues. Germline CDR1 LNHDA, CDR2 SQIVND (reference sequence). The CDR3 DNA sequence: TGTGCCAGTAGTATTGGGACAGACCACCGGGAGCTGTTTTTT. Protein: CASSIGTDHRELFF. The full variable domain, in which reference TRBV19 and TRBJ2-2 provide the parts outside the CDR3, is DGGITQSPKYLFRKEGQNVTLSCEQNLNHDAMYWYRQDPGQGLRLIYYSQIVNDFQKGDIAEGYSVSREKKESFPLTVTSAQKNPTAFYLCASSIGTDHRELFFGEGSRLTVL.

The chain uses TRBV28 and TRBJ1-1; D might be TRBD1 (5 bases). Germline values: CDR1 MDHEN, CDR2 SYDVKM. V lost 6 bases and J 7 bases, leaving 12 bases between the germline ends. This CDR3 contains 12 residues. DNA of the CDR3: TGTGCCAGCAGCCACACAGGACTTGAAGCTTTCTTT. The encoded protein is CASSHTGLEAFF.

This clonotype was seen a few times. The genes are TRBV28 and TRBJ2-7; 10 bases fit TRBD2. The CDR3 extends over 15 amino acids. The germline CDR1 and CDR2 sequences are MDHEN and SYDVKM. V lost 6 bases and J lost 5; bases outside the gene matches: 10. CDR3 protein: CASSPSGRGFDEQYF. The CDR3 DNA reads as TGTGCCAGCAGCCCTAGCGGGAGAGGATTCGACGAGCAGTACTTC.

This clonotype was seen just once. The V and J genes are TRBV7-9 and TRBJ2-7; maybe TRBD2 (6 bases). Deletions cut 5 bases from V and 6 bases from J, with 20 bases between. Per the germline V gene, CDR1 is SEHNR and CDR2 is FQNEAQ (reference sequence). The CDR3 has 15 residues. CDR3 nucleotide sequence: TGTGCCAGCAGCCCCCTTATGTTAGCGGAGACCGAGCAGTACTTC. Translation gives CASSPLMLAETEQYF.

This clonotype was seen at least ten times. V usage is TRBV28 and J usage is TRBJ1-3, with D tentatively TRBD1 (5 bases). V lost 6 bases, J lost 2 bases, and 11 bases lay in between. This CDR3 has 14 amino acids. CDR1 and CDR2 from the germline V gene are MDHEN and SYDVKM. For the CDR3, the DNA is TGTGCCAGCAGCGCCCCGGGGGCTGGAAACACCATATATTTT. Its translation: CASSAPGAGNTIYF. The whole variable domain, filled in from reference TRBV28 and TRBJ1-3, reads DVKVTQSSRYLVKRTGEKVFLECVQDMDHENMFWYRQDPGLGLRLIYFSYDVKMKEKGDIPEGYSVSREKKERFSLILESASTNQTSMYLCASSAPGAGNTIYFGEGSWLTVV.

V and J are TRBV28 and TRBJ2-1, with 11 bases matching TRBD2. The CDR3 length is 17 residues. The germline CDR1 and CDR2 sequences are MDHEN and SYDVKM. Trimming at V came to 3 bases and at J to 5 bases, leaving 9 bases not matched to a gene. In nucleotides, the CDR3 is TGTGCCAGCAGTTTGCTGGGACTAGCGGAGGGTCACAATGAGCAGTTCTTC. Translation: CASSLLGLAEGHNEQFF. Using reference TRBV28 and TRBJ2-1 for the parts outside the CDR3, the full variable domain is DVKVTQSSRYLVKRTGEKVFLECVQDMDHENMFWYRQDPGLGLRLIYFSYDVKMKEKGDIPEGYSVSREKKERFSLILESASTNQTSMYLCASSLLGLAEGHNEQFFGPGTRLTVL.

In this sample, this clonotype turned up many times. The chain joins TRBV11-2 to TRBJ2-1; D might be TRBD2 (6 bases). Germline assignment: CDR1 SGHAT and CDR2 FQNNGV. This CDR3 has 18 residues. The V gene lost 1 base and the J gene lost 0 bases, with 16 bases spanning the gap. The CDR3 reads CASSLVASAWSSYNEQFF. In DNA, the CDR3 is TGTGCCAGCAGCTTAGTAGCTAGCGCGTGGAGCTCCTACAATGAGCAGTTCTTC. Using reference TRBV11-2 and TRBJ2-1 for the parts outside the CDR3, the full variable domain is EAGVAQSPRYKIIEKRQSVAFWCNPISGHATLYWYQQILGQGPKLLIQFQNNGVVDDSQLPKDRFSAERLKGVDSTLKIQPAKLEDSAVYLCASSLVASAWSSYNEQFFGPGTRLTVL.

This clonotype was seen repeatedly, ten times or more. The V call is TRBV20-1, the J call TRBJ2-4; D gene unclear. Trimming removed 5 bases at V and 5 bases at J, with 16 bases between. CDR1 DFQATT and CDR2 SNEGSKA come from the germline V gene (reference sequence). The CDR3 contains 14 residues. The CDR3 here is CSAPSFGRENIQYF. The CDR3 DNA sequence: TGCAGTGCTCCTTCCTTCGGACGGGAAAACATTCAGTACTTC.